This T cell receptor (beta chain) was captured by sequencing in a study of TIL therapy for anti-PD-1-resistant metastatic lung cancer. Time point of the sample: pre-treatment sample, taken before nivolumab and TIL therapy. Pleural nodules or supraclavicular lymph nodes made up most of the excised metastases sampled. CDR3 length: 11 amino acids. Trimming removed 9 bases at V and 5 bases at J, with 7 bases between. The germline V gene has CDR1 LNHDA and CDR2 SQIVND (reference sequence). With respect to this clone: Its antigen is as yet unknown.

Sequencing used immunoSEQ v3. Sequencing depth was approximately 2 million read pairs for survey level, roughly 4.5-6.5 million for deep. Profiling relied on immunoSEQ multiplex PCR, and the TCRdb table lists in-frame clones only, not all of them. The repertoire holds approximately 97,000 clones, roughly 65% seen once, with approximately 10% in the top ten. Overall study results and limits: This highly selected cohort may not generalize to typical lung cancer patients.

This specimen consisted of tumor tissue, obtained at baseline. The TCR comes from a person between 25 and 79 years old with non-small cell lung cancer. This sequence joins TRBV19 and TRBJ2-2; D perhaps matches TRBD2 (6 bases). The CDR3, as DNA: TGTGCCAGCCGGGGGACCGGGGAGCTGTTTTTT. Translating gives CASRGTGELFF.